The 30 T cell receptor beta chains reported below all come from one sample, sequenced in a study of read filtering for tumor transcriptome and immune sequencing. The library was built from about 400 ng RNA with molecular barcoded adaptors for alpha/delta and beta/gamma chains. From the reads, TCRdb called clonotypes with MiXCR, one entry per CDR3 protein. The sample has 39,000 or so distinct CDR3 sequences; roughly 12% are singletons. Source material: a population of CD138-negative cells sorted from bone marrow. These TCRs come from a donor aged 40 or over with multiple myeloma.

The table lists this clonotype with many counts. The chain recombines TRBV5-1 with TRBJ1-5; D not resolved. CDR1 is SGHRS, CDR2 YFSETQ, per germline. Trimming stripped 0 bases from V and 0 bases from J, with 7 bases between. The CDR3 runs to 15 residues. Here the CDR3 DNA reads TGCGCCAGCAGCTTGGATCCCGGTAGCAATCAGCCCCAGCATTTT. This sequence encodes CASSLDPGSNQPQHF. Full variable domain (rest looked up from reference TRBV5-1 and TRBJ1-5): KAGVTQTPRYLIKTRGQQVTLSCSPISGHRSVSWYQQTPGQGLQFLFEYFSETQRNKGNFPGRFSGRQFSNSRSEMNVSTLELGDSALYLCASSLDPGSNQPQHFGDGTRLSIL.

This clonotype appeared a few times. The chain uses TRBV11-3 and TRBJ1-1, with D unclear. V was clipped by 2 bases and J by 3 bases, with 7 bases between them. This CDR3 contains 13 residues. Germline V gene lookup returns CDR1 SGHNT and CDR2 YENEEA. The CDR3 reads CASSLNRDTEAFF. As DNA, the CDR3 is TGTGCCAGCAGCTTAAACCGGGACACTGAAGCTTTCTTT.

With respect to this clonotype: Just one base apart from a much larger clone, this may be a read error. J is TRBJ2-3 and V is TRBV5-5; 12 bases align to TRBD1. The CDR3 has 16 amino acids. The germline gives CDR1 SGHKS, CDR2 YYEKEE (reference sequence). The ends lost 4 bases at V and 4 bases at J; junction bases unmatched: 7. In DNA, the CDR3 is TGTGCCAGCAGCCCTACCGGGACAGGGGGCGCAGATACGCAGTATTTT. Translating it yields CASSPTGTGGADTQYF.

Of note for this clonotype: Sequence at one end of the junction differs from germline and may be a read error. CDR3 DNA: TGTGCCAGCAGGCGAGCGGGATGGGTTTCAGATGCGCAGTATTTT. Translating it yields CASRRAGWVSDAQYF. This chain joins TRBV25-1 and TRBJ2-3, with 7 bases identical to TRBD2. The CDR3 contains 15 residues. Per the germline V gene, CDR1 is MGHDK and CDR2 is SYGVNS.

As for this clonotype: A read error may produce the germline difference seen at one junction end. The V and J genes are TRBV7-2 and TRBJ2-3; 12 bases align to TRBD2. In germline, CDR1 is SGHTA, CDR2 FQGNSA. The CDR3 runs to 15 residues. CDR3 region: CASSLAGGTSDTQYF. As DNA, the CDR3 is TGTGCCAGCAGCCTAGCGGGAGGGACCTCAGATACGCAGTATTTT.

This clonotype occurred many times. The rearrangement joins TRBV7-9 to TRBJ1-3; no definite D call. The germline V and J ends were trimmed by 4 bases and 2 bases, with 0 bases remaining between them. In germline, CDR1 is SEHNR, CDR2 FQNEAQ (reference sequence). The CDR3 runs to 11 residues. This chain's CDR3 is CASSSGNTIYF. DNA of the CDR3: TGTGCCAGCAGCTCTGGAAACACCATATATTTT. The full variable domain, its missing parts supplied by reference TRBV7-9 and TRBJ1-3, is DTGVSQNPRHKITKRGQNVTFRCDPISEHNRLYWYRQTLGQGPEFLTYFQNEAQLEKSRLLSDRFSAERPKGSFSTLEIQRTEQGDSAMYLCASSSGNTIYFGEGSWLTVV.

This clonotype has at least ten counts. CDR3 residues: CASSTRQGVYEQYF. CDR3 coding DNA: TGTGCCAGCAGCACCCGACAGGGGGTCTACGAGCAGTACTTC. This sequence joins TRBV7-8 and TRBJ2-7; 9 bases agree with TRBD1. This CDR3 spans 14 amino acids. Germline loops: CDR1 SGHVS, CDR2 FQNEAQ. Trimming cost V 5 bases and J 3 bases; bases outside gene matches: 5.

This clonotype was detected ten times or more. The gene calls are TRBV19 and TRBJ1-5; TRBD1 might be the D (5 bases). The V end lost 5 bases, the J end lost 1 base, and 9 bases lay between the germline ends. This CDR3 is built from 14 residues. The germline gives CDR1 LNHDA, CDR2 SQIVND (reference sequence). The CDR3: CASSVRDSNQPQHF. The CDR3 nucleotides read TGTGCCAGTAGTGTCCGGGACAGCAATCAGCCCCAGCATTTT.

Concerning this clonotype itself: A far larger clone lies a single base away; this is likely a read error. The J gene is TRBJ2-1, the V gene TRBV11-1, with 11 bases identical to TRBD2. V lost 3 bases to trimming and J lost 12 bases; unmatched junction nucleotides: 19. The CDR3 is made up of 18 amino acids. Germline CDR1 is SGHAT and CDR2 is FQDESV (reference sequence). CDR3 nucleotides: TGTGCCAGCAGCTTCCCCAGCGGGGGTAGCGGGAGGGCCGGGGGGCAGTTCTTC. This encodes CASSFPSGGSGRAGGQFF.

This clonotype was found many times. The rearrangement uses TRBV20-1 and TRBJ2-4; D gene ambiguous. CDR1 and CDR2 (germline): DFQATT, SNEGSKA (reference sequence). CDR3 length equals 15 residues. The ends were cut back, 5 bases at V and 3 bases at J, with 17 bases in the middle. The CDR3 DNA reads TGCAGTGCTCCTACCTATGGGTACGGCAAAAACATTCAGTACTTC. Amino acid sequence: CSAPTYGYGKNIQYF.

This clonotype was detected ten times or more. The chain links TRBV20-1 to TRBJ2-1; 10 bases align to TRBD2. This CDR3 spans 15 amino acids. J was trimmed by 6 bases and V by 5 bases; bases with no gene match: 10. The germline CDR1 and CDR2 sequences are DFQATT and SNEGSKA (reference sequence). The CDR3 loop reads CSAPYSVAGGNEQFF. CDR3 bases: TGCAGTGCTCCGTACTCGGTAGCGGGGGGCAATGAGCAGTTCTTC.

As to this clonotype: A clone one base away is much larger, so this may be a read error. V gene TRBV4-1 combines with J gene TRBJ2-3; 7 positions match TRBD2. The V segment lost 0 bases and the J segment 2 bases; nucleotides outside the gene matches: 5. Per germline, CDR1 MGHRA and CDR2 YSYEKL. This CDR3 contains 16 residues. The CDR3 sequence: CASSQEVGRDTDTQYF. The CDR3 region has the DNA TGCGCCAGCAGCCAAGAGGTGGGGAGGGACACAGATACGCAGTATTTT.

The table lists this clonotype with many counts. CDR3 nucleotide sequence: TGCGCCAGCAGCGAGACAGGGGGTTGGACTGAAGCTTTCTTT. This sequence encodes CASSETGGWTEAFF. The chain couples TRBV5-1 to TRBJ1-1; 9 nucleotides line up with TRBD1. This CDR3 region has 14 residues. Losses at the gene ends were 4 bases for V and 5 bases for J; bases not matched to a gene: 6. Looked up from germline, CDR1 is SGHRS and CDR2 is YFSETQ.

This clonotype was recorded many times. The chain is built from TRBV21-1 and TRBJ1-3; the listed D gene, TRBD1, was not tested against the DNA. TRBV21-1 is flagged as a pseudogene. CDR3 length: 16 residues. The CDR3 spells CASPPGSLSSGNTIYF. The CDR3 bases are TGTGCCAGCCCGCCCGGCAGTCTTAGCTCTGGAAACACCATATATTTT.

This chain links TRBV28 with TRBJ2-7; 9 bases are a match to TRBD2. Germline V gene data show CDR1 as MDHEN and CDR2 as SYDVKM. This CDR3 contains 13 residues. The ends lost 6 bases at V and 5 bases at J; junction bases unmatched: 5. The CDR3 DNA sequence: TGTGCCAGCAGGGCTAGCGGGAAACACGAGCAGTACTTC. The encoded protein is CASRASGKHEQYF.

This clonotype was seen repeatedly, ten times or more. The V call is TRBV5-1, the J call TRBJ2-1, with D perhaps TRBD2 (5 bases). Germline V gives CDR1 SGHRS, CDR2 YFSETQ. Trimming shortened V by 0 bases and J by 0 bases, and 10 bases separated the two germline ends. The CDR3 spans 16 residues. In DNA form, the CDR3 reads TGCGCCAGCAGCTTGGGGACTTCGAGCTCCTACAATGAGCAGTTCTTC. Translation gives CASSLGTSSSYNEQFF.

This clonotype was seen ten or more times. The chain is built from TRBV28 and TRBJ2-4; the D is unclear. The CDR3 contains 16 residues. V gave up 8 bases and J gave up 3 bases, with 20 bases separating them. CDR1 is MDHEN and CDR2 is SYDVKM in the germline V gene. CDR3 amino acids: CASGNDQSVSKNIQYF. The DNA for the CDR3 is TGTGCCAGCGGCAATGACCAAAGCGTTAGCAAAAACATTCAGTACTTC.

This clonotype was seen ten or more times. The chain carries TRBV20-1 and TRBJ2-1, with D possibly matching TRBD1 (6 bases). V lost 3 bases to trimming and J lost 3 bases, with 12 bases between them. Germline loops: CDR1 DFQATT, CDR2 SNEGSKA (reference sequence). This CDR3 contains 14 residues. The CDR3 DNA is TGCAGTGCTAGTGATACGGACAGCTACAATGAGCAGTTCTTC. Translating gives CSASDTDSYNEQFF.

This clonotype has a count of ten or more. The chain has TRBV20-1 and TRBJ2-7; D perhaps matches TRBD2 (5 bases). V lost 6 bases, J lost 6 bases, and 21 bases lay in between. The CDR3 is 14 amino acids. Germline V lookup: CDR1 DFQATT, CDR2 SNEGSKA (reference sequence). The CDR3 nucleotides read TGCAGTGCCGGCCGGAGTACGGGAACGGGCGAGCAGTACTTC. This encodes CSAGRSTGTGEQYF.

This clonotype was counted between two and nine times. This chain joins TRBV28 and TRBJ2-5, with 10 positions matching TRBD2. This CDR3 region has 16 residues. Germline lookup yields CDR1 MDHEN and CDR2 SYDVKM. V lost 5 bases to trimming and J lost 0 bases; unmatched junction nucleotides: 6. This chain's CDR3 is CASSPIGTSDQETQYF. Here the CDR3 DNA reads TGTGCCAGCAGTCCAATCGGGACTAGCGACCAAGAGACCCAGTACTTC.

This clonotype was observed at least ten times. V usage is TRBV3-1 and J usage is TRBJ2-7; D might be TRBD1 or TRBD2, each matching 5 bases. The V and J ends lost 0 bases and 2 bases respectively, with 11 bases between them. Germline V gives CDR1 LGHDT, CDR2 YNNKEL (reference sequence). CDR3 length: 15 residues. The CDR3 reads CASSQDRGAAYEQYF. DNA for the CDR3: TGTGCCAGCAGCCAAGATCGAGGGGCAGCCTACGAGCAGTACTTC.

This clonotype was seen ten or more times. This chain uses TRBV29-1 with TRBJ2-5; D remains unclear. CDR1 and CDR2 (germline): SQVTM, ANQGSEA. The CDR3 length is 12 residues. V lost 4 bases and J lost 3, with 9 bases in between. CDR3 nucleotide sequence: TGCAGCGTTGTAGCCGTAGAAGAGACCCAGTACTTC. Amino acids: CSVVAVEETQYF. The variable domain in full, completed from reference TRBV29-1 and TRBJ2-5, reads SAVISQKPSRDICQRGTSLTIQCQVDSQVTMMFWYRQQPGQSLTLIATANQGSEATYESGFVIDKFPISRPNLTFSTLTVSNMSPEDSSIYLCSVVAVEETQYFGPGTRLLVL.

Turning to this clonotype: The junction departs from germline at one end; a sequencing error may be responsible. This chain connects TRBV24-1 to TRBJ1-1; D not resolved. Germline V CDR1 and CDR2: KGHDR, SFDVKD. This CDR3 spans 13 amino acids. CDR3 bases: TGCGCCACCAAAGAGGCGATTAACACTGAAGCTTTCTTT. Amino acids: CATKEAINTEAFF.

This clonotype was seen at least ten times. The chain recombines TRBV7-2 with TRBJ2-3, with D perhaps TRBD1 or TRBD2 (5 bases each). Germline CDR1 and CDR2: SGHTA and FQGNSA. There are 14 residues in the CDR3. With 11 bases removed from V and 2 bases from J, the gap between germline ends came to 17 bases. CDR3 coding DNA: TGTGCCGTTAAGGGACCGTTCAACACAGATACGCAGTATTTT. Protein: CAVKGPFNTDTQYF.

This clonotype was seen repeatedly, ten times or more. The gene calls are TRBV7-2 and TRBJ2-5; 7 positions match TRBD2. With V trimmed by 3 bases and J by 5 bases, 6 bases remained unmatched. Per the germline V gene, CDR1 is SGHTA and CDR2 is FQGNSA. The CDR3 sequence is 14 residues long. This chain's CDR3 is CASSFAGVLETQYF. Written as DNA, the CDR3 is TGTGCCAGCAGCTTCGCGGGAGTACTGGAGACCCAGTACTTC.

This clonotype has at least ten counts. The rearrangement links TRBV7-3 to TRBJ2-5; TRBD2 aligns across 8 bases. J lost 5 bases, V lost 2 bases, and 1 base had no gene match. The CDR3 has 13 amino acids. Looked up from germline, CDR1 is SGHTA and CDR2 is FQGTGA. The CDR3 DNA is TGTGCCAGCAGCTTAGGCGGGAGGGAGACCCAGTACTTC. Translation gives CASSLGGRETQYF.

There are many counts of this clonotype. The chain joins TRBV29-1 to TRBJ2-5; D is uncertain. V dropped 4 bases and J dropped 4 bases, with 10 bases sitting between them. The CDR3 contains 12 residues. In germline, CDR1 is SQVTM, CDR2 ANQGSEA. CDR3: CSVGEEGETQYF. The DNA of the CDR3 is TGCAGCGTTGGAGAGGAAGGAGAGACCCAGTACTTC.

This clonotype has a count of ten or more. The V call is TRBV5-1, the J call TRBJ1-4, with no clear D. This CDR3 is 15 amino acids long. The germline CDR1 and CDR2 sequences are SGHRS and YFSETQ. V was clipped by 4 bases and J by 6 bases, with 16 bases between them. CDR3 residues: CASSSRGNLDEKLFF. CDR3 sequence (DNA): TGCGCCAGCAGCAGCCGCGGGAATCTAGATGAAAAACTGTTTTTT.

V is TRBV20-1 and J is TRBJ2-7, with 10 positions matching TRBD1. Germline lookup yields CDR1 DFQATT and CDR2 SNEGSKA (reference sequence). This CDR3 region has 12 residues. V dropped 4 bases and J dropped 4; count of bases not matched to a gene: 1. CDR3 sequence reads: CSATDRGYEQYF. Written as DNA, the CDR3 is TGCAGTGCTACGGACAGGGGGTACGAGCAGTACTTC.

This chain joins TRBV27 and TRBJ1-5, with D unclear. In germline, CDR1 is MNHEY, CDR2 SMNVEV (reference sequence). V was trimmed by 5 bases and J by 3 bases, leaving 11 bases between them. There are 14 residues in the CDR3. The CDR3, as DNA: TGTGCCAGCAGTGGTGGGATAGTCAATCAGCCCCAGCATTTT. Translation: CASSGGIVNQPQHF.